These 28 T cell receptor beta chains were all obtained from the same sample, sequenced in a study of T cell clonality in common variable immunodeficiency. The table came from immunoSEQ multiplex PCR; TCRdb's copy has only in-frame clones and leaves some out. The data show approximately 37,000 clones, with none appearing a single time. Sequencing was done on a sample of peripheral blood mononuclear cells. The source is a person between 18 and 75 years old in good health.

About this clone itself: The read stops 3 residues short of the end of the CDR3; the missing end is completed from the germline J gene. The chain combines TRBV6-1 with TRBJ2-3; 11 bases agree with TRBD1. This CDR3 is built from 15 residues. Germline V gives CDR1 MNHNS, CDR2 SASEGT. This CDR3 is CASSEAGTGGQPQYF. The CDR3 DNA, read in part, is TGTGCCAGCAGTGAAGCCGGGACAGGGGGTCAGCCG.

Of note for this clone: The read terminates 3 residues before the CDR3 end, so the remaining end is supplied by the germline J gene. This chain connects TRBV30 to TRBJ1-2; D is perhaps TRBD1 (5 bases). Germline CDR1 GTSNPN, CDR2 SVGIG (reference sequence). This CDR3 is built from 15 residues. The CDR3 sequence: CAWSGSYRLGNIYTF. The DNA read from the CDR3 is TGTGCCTGGAGTGGATCATACAGGCTCGGCAACATC.

This clone was seen at least ten times. The CDR3 end lies 3 residues beyond the end of the read and is filled in from the germline J gene. This chain uses TRBV30 with TRBJ2-1; the match to TRBD1 covers 7 bases. Germline CDR1 and CDR2: GTSNPN and SVGIG (reference sequence). V was pared by 5 bases and J by 6 bases, with 7 bases of the junction left unmatched. The CDR3 is 13 residues long. CDR3 sequence reads: CAWRQTGRNEQFF. Incomplete CDR3 DNA: TGTGCCTGGCGACAGACAGGGCGCAATGAG. Looking up the rest from reference TRBV30 and TRBJ2-1 gives the full variable domain: SQTIHQWPATLVQPVGSPLSLECTVEGTSNPNLYWYRQAAGRGLQLLFYSVGIGQISSEVPQNLSASRPQDRQFILSSKKLLLSDSGFYLCAWRQTGRNEQFFGPGTRLTVL.

A few counts support this clone. The sequence runs out 3 residues before the end of the CDR3; the remainder is reconstructed from the germline J gene. The chain is built from TRBV10-2 and TRBJ1-4; D is perhaps TRBD1 (6 bases). This CDR3 has 17 residues. The germline CDR1 and CDR2 sequences are WSHSY and SAAADI. The sequenced part of the CDR3 DNA is TGCGCCAGCAGTGTGGGGGCTAGCGGGACTGGGGCCAACGTA. Translated: CASSVGASGTGANV. The full CDR3 is CASSVGASGTGANVLFF.

To note about this clone: The CDR3 end is not reached by the read, which stops 3 residues before it; the germline J gene fills it in. The chain recombines TRBV2 with TRBJ1-5; D may be TRBD1 (6 bases). The germline gives CDR1 SNHLY, CDR2 FYNNEI. CDR3 length equals 13 residues. V gave up 8 bases and J gave up 7 bases, with 15 bases separating them. CDR3 DNA (partial): TGTGCCAGCCGAGGGGGGGCTGGGCAGCCC. Encoded protein: CASRGGAGQP. The full CDR3 sequence reads CASRGGAGQPQHF.

This clone was detected only a few times. The read terminates 3 residues ahead of where the CDR3 ends, so the germline J gene completes it. The rearrangement links TRBV7-8 to TRBJ1-2; 7 bases agree with TRBD1. The germline V gene encodes CDR1 SGHVS and CDR2 FQNEAQ. V shed 1 base and J 7 bases; nucleotides not matched to a gene: 9. The CDR3 totals 15 residues. The CDR3 DNA, read in part, is TGTGCCAGCAGCTTAGGGGACAGCCGCCCCGGTGGC. Its protein is CASSLGDSRPGG. In full, the CDR3 is CASSLGDSRPGGYTF.

This clone was detected many times. The read ends 3 residues shy of where the CDR3 ends; the end is completed using the germline J gene. The V call is TRBV20-1, the J call TRBJ1-1, with 7 bases lining up with TRBD1. Germline-derived CDR1 and CDR2 are DFQATT and SNEGSKA (reference sequence). Trimming cost V 4 bases and J 3 bases; bases outside gene matches: 5. This CDR3 is 13 amino acids long. The CDR3 protein is CSAKNRGYTEAFF. The sequenced part of the CDR3 DNA is TGCAGTGCTAAAAACAGGGGCTACACTGAA.

This clone was counted at least ten times. The read comes to an end 3 residues before the CDR3 does, leaving the germline J gene to fill in the end. The V call is TRBV9, the J call TRBJ2-7; TRBD2 might be the D (5 bases). CDR3 length: 14 amino acids. The V gene lost 0 bases and the J gene lost 2 bases, with 9 bases spanning the gap. Germline V gene lookup returns CDR1 SGDLS and CDR2 YYNGEE. CDR3 in amino acids: CASSVGLAAYEQYF. The CDR3 DNA, read in part, is TGTGCCAGCAGCGTAGGGCTAGCCGCCTACGAG. The full variable domain, rest sourced from reference TRBV9 and TRBJ2-7, is DSGVTQTPKHLITATGQRVTLRCSPRSGDLSVYWYQQSLDQGLQFLIQYYNGEERAKGNILERFSAQQFPDLHSELNLSSLELGDSALYFCASSVGLAAYEQYFGPGTRLTVT.

Comments on this clone: An end of the junction does not agree with germline; a read error may underlie this. This sample also contains other DNA sequences that code for the same CDR3. The CDR3: CASSPAGGNTIYF. The part of the CDR3 DNA that was read is TGTGCCAGCTCCCCTGCGGGGGGAAACACG. The chain recombines TRBV18 with TRBJ1-3; perhaps TRBD1 as D (5 bases). The read ends 3 residues shy of where the CDR3 ends; the end is completed using the germline J gene. Per the germline V gene, CDR1 is KGHSH and CDR2 is LQKENI. The CDR3 spans 13 residues.

The table lists this clone with a few counts. The sequenced part of the CDR3 DNA is TGTGCCAGCAGCTTAGACAGGCAAAGCAATGAC. Translation gives CASSLDRQSND. The CDR3 in full is CASSLDRQSNDYTF. V usage is TRBV7-9 and J usage is TRBJ1-2; D may be TRBD1 (5 bases). With the read ending 3 residues before the CDR3 end, the germline J gene is used to fill in that end. There are 14 residues in the CDR3. The germline V gene encodes CDR1 SEHNR and CDR2 FQNEAQ (reference sequence).

This clone was counted at least ten times. The read ends 3 residues before the CDR3 terminus; that terminus is restored from the germline J gene. The chain recombines TRBV30 with TRBJ2-5; a possible D gene is TRBD2 (7 bases). Germline V gives CDR1 GTSNPN, CDR2 SVGIG (reference sequence). V lost 2 bases and J 0 bases, leaving 16 bases between the germline ends. The CDR3 contains 16 residues. CDR3 sequence: CAWSRGVAGYQETQYF. The sequenced part of the CDR3 DNA is TGTGCCTGGAGTAGGGGGGTAGCGGGCTACCAAGAGACC.

This clone was seen many times. The read falls 3 residues short of the CDR3 end, and the missing part is taken from the germline J gene. The chain combines TRBV6-1 with TRBJ1-4, with 7 bases that match TRBD1. Losses at the gene ends were 4 bases for V and 10 bases for J; bases not matched to a gene: 6. The CDR3 is 13 residues long. Germline V lookup: CDR1 MNHNS, CDR2 SASEGT. The CDR3 bases that were read are TGTGCCAGCAGTGCTGAGGGGGCGGGAAAA. This sequence encodes CASSAEGAGK. The whole CDR3 protein reads CASSAEGAGKLFF.

This clone has a count of ten or more. The CDR3 end lies 3 residues beyond the end of the read and is filled in from the germline J gene. This chain links TRBV19 with TRBJ1-2; D is perhaps TRBD1 (5 bases). Germline CDR1 and CDR2: LNHDA and SQIVND (reference sequence). The CDR3 has 13 residues. Between the trimmed V and J ends, which lost 8 bases and 7 bases, there was a span of 17 bases. The DNA read from the CDR3 is TGTGCCAGTCGAGATTTCAGGGAAGGTGGC. The encoded protein is CASRDFREGG. The whole CDR3 protein reads CASRDFREGGYTF.

This clone was detected many times. The CDR3 end lies 3 residues beyond the end of the read and is filled in from the germline J gene. V is TRBV7-2 and J is TRBJ2-7; D unclear. This CDR3 spans 13 amino acids. Trimming took 0 bases from V and 2 from J, leaving 5 bases between them. CDR1 is SGHTA and CDR2 is FQGNSA in the germline V gene. The CDR3 DNA, read in part, is TGTGCCAGCAGCTTAGCCCCTACCTACGAG. Translating gives CASSLAPTYE. The CDR3, in full, reads CASSLAPTYEQYF.

This clone was recorded many times. The read terminates 3 residues ahead of where the CDR3 ends, so the germline J gene completes it. The chain joins TRBV28 to TRBJ2-2; D unresolved. V was trimmed by 8 bases and J by 5 bases, leaving 12 bases between them. The CDR3 contains 13 residues. Germline V CDR1 and CDR2: MDHEN, SYDVKM. The CDR3 loop is CASVLGRTGELFF. The sequenced CDR3 bases are TGTGCCAGCGTCTTGGGCCGGACCGGGGAG.

About this clone: The junction does not match germline at one end; this may be a read error. The observed sequence ends 3 residues before the CDR3 terminus, with the missing tail filled in from the germline J gene. The V gene is TRBV7-7, the J gene TRBJ1-2; TRBD1 aligns across 9 bases. Germline-derived CDR1 and CDR2 are SSHAT and FNYEAQ (reference sequence). This CDR3 is 14 amino acids long. The covered CDR3 bases are TGTGCTAGCAGCTTAGGGACAGGGCCGTACGAC. It encodes CASSLGTGPYD. The CDR3 in its entirety is CASSLGTGPYDYTF.

In its sample, this clone was seen many times. The CDR3 is cut off 3 residues early in the read; its end comes from the germline J gene. The genes are TRBV7-2 and TRBJ2-3; D is unresolved. The CDR3 length is 13 residues. The germline V gene encodes CDR1 SGHTA and CDR2 FQGNSA. Trimming removed 0 bases at V and 4 bases at J, with 5 bases between. The sequenced part of the CDR3 DNA is TGTGCCAGCAGCTTAGCGCAGTCAGATACG. This translates into CASSLAQSDT. The entire CDR3 reads CASSLAQSDTQYF.

This clone has ten or more counts. The read comes to an end 3 residues before the CDR3 does, leaving the germline J gene to fill in the end. The rearrangement uses TRBV5-1 and TRBJ1-5; D is ambiguous. The CDR3 spans 14 residues. The V gene lost 0 bases and the J gene lost 3 bases, with 7 bases spanning the gap. From germline, CDR1 is SGHRS and CDR2 YFSETQ. The DNA read from the CDR3 is TGCGCCAGCAGCTTGGAAGGTCCCAATCAGCCC. Protein product: CASSLEGPNQP. The CDR3 in full is CASSLEGPNQPQHF.

This clone was counted between two and nine times. From the germline J gene comes the end of the CDR3, since the read stops 3 residues before it. The V call is TRBV27, the J call TRBJ2-5; D may be TRBD1 (6 bases). The CDR3 contains 13 residues. Trimming shortened V by 4 bases and J by 3 bases, and 9 bases separated the two germline ends. Germline V gene data show CDR1 as MNHEY and CDR2 as SMNVEV (reference sequence). The DNA read from the CDR3 is TGTGCCAGCAGTTGGAAGGGGGAAGAGACC. Its protein is CASSWKGEET. The full CDR3 reads CASSWKGEETQYF.

This clone was counted ten times or more. The read terminates 3 residues ahead of where the CDR3 ends, so the germline J gene completes it. This rearrangement joins TRBV5-4 to TRBJ2-1; 8 nucleotides match TRBD2. Germline loops: CDR1 SGHNT, CDR2 YYREEE (reference sequence). The CDR3 is 15 amino acids. Unmatched junction bases numbered 4, after V lost 3 bases and J lost 2 bases. CDR3 bases read: TGTGCCAGCAGCTCCCCAGCGGGAGCCTACAATGAG. Translated, it gives CASSSPAGAYNE. The CDR3 in full is CASSSPAGAYNEQFF.

This clone was seen only a few times. The read ends 3 residues early relative to the CDR3; the germline J gene fills the gap. The chain recombines TRBV6-2 or TRBV6-3 with TRBJ1-1, with D hard to call. The CDR3 is 14 residues long. The ends were cut back, 6 bases at V and 0 bases at J, with 11 bases in the middle. Germline values: CDR1 MNHEY, CDR2 SVGEGT. CDR3 bases read: TGTGCCAGCAGCCTCCCCCGGGTGAACACTGAA. Its translation is CASSLPRVNTE. The whole CDR3 sequence reads CASSLPRVNTEAFF.

This clone was observed many times. The junction departs from germline at one end; a sequencing error may be responsible. The read is 3 residues too short to cover the CDR3 end, so that end is filled in from the germline J gene. This chain uses TRBV18 with TRBJ1-4; D unclear. CDR1 and CDR2 from the germline V gene are KGHSH and LQKENI. The CDR3 is made up of 11 amino acids. The CDR3 protein is CASSPKEKLFF. CDR3 DNA (partial): TGTGCCAGCTCCCCTAAGGAAAAA.

Worth noting for this clone: The sequence runs out 3 residues before the end of the CDR3; the remainder is reconstructed from the germline J gene. The rearrangement links TRBV5-1 to TRBJ2-7, with TRBD2 identical over 8 bases. The germline V gene has CDR1 SGHRS and CDR2 YFSETQ. This CDR3 contains 14 residues. V trimming: 0 bases; J trimming: 5 bases; junction bases outside the gene matches: 4. The sequenced part of the CDR3 DNA is TGCGCCAGCAGCTTGGGGCTAGCGGGCCACGAG. This translates into CASSLGLAGHE. The entire CDR3 is CASSLGLAGHEQYF.

This clone was counted many times. CDR3 sequence reads: CASSQEEGSAYEQYF. CDR3 DNA (partial): TGTGCCAGCAGCCAAGAAGAAGGTAGCGCCTACGAG. The rearrangement links TRBV14 to TRBJ2-7, with D perhaps TRBD2 (5 bases). The CDR3 end lies 3 residues beyond the end of the read and is filled in from the germline J gene. CDR1 SGHDN and CDR2 FVKESK come from the germline V gene. This CDR3 contains 15 residues. Trimming cost V 0 bases and J 2 bases, with 11 bases left between them. The variable domain in full, with the rest retrieved from reference TRBV14 and TRBJ2-7, is EAGVTQFPSHSVIEKGQTVTLRCDPISGHDNLYWYRRVMGKEIKFLLHFVKESKQDESGMPNNRFLAERTGGTYSTLKVQPAELEDSGVYFCASSQEEGSAYEQYFGPGTRLTVT.

The covered CDR3 bases are TGTGCCAGCAGAGATTTGCAGGGAAAAATTCAGCCC. It specifies CASRDLQGKIQP. The complete CDR3 protein is CASRDLQGKIQPQHF. The J gene is TRBJ1-5, the V gene TRBV11-2, with D maybe TRBD1 (5 bases). Read sequence stops 3 residues before the CDR3 end, and the germline J gene provides the missing end. The germline CDR1 and CDR2 sequences are SGHAT and FQNNGV. The CDR3 is 15 amino acids. V gave up 6 bases and J gave up 6 bases, with 18 bases separating them.

In its sample, this clone was seen many times. Read data end 3 residues before the CDR3 end; the end is taken from the germline J gene. The chain links TRBV2 to TRBJ1-2; D is possibly TRBD1 (5 bases). Germline CDR1 reads SNHLY; CDR2 reads FYNNEI. The CDR3 loop spans 12 amino acids. CDR3 DNA (partial): TGTGCCAGCAGTGAGGTGGGGGGAGGC. Amino acid sequence: CASSEVGGG. The whole CDR3 reads CASSEVGGGYTF.

This clone was detected many times. The CDR3 extends 3 residues past the end of the read, so its final part is completed from the germline J gene. The chain links TRBV10-3 to TRBJ2-1; 13 positions match TRBD2. CDR3 length: 14 residues. Per the germline V gene, CDR1 is ENHRY and CDR2 is SYGVKD. J gave up 8 bases and V 10 bases, and 8 bases lay outside the gene matches. The DNA read from the CDR3 is TGTGCCACCAGGACTAGCGGGAGTCGGGATGAG. As protein: CATRTSGSRDE. The whole CDR3 sequence reads CATRTSGSRDEQFF.

This clone was counted ten times or more. The CDR3 DNA, read in part, is TGCAGCGTGATGGGACTTGGCCCCGAG. Its translation: CSVMGLGPE. The entire CDR3 sequence reads CSVMGLGPEQYF. This chain joins TRBV29-1 and TRBJ2-7, with D tentatively TRBD2 (6 bases). Read coverage stops 3 residues before the CDR3 terminus; the germline J gene supplies the remainder. The CDR3 extends over 12 amino acids. Trimming removed 6 bases from V and 6 bases from J, with 15 bases in between. CDR1 and CDR2 from the germline V gene are SQVTM and ANQGSEA.